These 30 T cell receptor beta chains were sequenced from one sample in a study of cytomegalovirus exposure and HLA in healthy donors. The PCR used 60 Vbeta and 13 Jbeta primers. Assay: immunoSEQ multiplex PCR; the TCRdb copy retains only in-frame clones and omits some. This table holds 100,000 or so clones, 50% to 70% found once. The sample taken for sequencing was PBMCs. The receptors come from a human donor in good health.

V is TRBV4-2 and J is TRBJ1-1, with TRBD1 identical over 9 bases. CDR1 LGHNA and CDR2 YNFKEQ come from the germline V gene. The junction had 2 bases not matched to a gene; V was cut back by 0 bases and J by 3 bases. The length of the CDR3 is 15 residues. The chain's CDR3 is CASSQDRTGDTEAFF. The DNA for the CDR3 is TGTGCCAGCAGCCAAGATCGGACAGGGGACACTGAAGCTTTCTTT.

This clone has a handful of counts. The chain couples TRBV9 to TRBJ2-7; D is perhaps TRBD2 (6 bases). CDR1 is SGDLS and CDR2 is YYNGEE in the germline V gene. The CDR3 is 14 residues long. Trimming left V 0 bases short and J 0 bases short, with 7 bases between. CDR3 loop: CASSVGGLSYEQYF. CDR3 DNA sequence: TGTGCCAGCAGCGTAGGGGGACTCTCCTACGAGCAGTACTTC.

In nucleotides, the CDR3 is TGCGCCAGCAGCGCTGGACTAGCGGGCGCCTACGAGCAGTACTTC. It specifies CASSAGLAGAYEQYF. The chain joins TRBV5-1 to TRBJ2-7, with TRBD2 matching over 11 bases. CDR1 and CDR2 (germline): SGHRS, YFSETQ. The CDR3 extends over 15 amino acids. With V trimmed by 4 bases and J by 2 bases, 5 bases remained unmatched.

J is TRBJ2-7 and V is TRBV5-4; no clear D. The ends were cut back, 2 bases at V and 1 base at J, with 7 bases in the middle. This CDR3 comprises 13 residues. In germline, CDR1 is SGHNT, CDR2 YYREEE (reference sequence). CDR3 loop: CASSFGGSYEQYF. As DNA, the CDR3 is TGTGCCAGCAGCTTCGGCGGTTCCTACGAGCAGTACTTC.

The chain uses TRBV19 and TRBJ2-1; the match to TRBD2 covers 9 bases. CDR3 length: 15 residues. The ends lost 3 bases at V and 3 bases at J; junction bases unmatched: 3. Germline CDR1 is LNHDA and CDR2 is SQIVND (reference sequence). DNA of the CDR3: TGTGCCAGTAGTATTTCTAGCGGGAACTACAATGAGCAGTTCTTC. This translates into CASSISSGNYNEQFF.

The chain couples TRBV5-3 to TRBJ2-7; D not certain. TRBV5-3 is classed as an ORF, of uncertain function. The CDR3 consists of 13 residues. Trimming removed 1 base at V and 3 bases at J, with 8 bases between. CDR3: CARSLSLNYEQYF. In DNA form, the CDR3 reads TGTGCCAGAAGCTTGTCCCTTAACTACGAGCAGTACTTC.

This sequence joins TRBV5-4 and TRBJ1-2, with D possibly being TRBD1 (6 bases). The CDR3 runs to 14 residues. The V gene lost 4 bases and the J gene lost 4 bases, with 14 bases spanning the gap. In germline, CDR1 is SGHNT, CDR2 YYREEE (reference sequence). CDR3 region: CASSDGQRSYGYTF. CDR3 coding DNA: TGTGCCAGCAGCGACGGACAGAGAAGCTATGGCTACACCTTC.

This sequence joins TRBV7-9 and TRBJ2-5; 10 bases fit TRBD1. V was pared by 1 base and J by 0 bases, with 2 bases of the junction left unmatched. Germline V gives CDR1 SEHNR, CDR2 FQNEAQ (reference sequence). The CDR3 sequence is 16 residues long. CDR3 region: CASSLGTGGNQETQYF. The DNA for the CDR3 is TGTGCCAGCAGCTTAGGGACAGGGGGAAACCAAGAGACCCAGTACTTC. The entire variable domain, with the rest obtained from reference TRBV7-9 and TRBJ2-5, is as follows: DTGVSQNPRHKITKRGQNVTFRCDPISEHNRLYWYRQTLGQGPEFLTYFQNEAQLEKSRLLSDRFSAERPKGSFSTLEIQRTEQGDSAMYLCASSLGTGGNQETQYFGPGTRLLVL.

The chain is built from TRBV30 and TRBJ2-3; D might be TRBD1 (10 bases). Per germline, CDR1 GTSNPN and CDR2 SVGIG (reference sequence). V lost 5 bases and J 2 bases, leaving 29 bases between the germline ends. This CDR3 has 19 amino acids. The CDR3 is CAWETGGASSGTSTDTQYF. The CDR3 DNA is TGTGCCTGGGAGACAGGGGGCGCATCTAGCGGGACATCCACAGATACGCAGTATTTT.

This chain uses TRBV16 with TRBJ1-5; D possibly corresponds to TRBD1 (5 bases). This CDR3 contains 15 residues. Germline V CDR1 and CDR2: KGHSY, FQNENV. Trimming left V 0 bases short and J 2 bases short, with 8 bases between. The CDR3 loop reads CASSQSGGGNQPQHF. The CDR3 DNA sequence: TGTGCCAGCAGCCAATCGGGGGGAGGCAATCAGCCCCAGCATTTT.

This clone occurred a few times. The chain recombines TRBV15 with TRBJ2-7, with 11 bases lining up with TRBD1. Germline values: CDR1 LNHNV, CDR2 YYDKDF (reference sequence). Unmatched junction bases numbered 3, after V lost 4 bases and J lost 4 bases. This CDR3 has 14 amino acids. The CDR3 spells CATSIGQGAYEQYF. The CDR3 DNA reads as TGTGCCACCAGCATCGGACAGGGGGCTTACGAGCAGTACTTC.

This clone came up once. The chain is built from TRBV5-4 and TRBJ2-1, with TRBD1 as a possible D gene (5 bases). Germline-derived CDR1 and CDR2 are SGHNT and YYREEE (reference sequence). The CDR3 extends over 16 amino acids. V was clipped by 0 bases and J by 10 bases, with 20 bases between them. The CDR3 protein is CASSLATGVGSPEQFF. The CDR3 nucleotides read TGTGCCAGCAGCTTGGCAACAGGCGTTGGTTCACCGGAGCAGTTCTTC.

CDR3: CASSIPTLPKVAFF. The CDR3, as DNA: TGTGCCAGCAGCATTCCGACACTCCCCAAGGTAGCTTTCTTT. V is TRBV7-9 and J is TRBJ1-1, with D uncertain. Trimming left V 5 bases short and J 10 bases short, with 20 bases between. CDR1 is SEHNR, CDR2 FQNEAQ, per germline (reference sequence). CDR3 length equals 14 residues.

This chain connects TRBV4-1 to TRBJ2-5; 10 bases line up with TRBD2. Gene TRBJ2-7 matches the end of the DNA better, so the J call may be wrong. This CDR3 region has 15 residues. Germline values: CDR1 MGHRA, CDR2 YSYEKL. CDR3 DNA sequence: TGCGCCAGCAGCCAAGTAGCGGGAGGACTTAGCGAGCAGTACTTC. It codes for CASSQVAGGLSEQYF.

CDR3 sequence reads: CASSVEREGRVNEQFF. Written as DNA, the CDR3 is TGCGCCAGCAGTGTGGAGCGGGAGGGCCGGGTCAATGAGCAGTTCTTC. The rearrangement uses TRBV10-1 and TRBJ2-1; 10 bases agree with TRBD2. With V trimmed by 4 bases and J by 6 bases, 9 bases remained unmatched. The CDR3 length is 16 residues. The germline gives CDR1 WNHNN, CDR2 SYGVQD (reference sequence).

The sample holds one count of this clone. V gene TRBV13 combines with J gene TRBJ1-2; D unclear. V lost 5 bases and J 3 bases, leaving 7 bases between the germline ends. There are 12 residues in the CDR3. Germline CDR1 PRHDT, CDR2 FYEKMQ (reference sequence). CDR3: CASSEAYYGYTF. In DNA, the CDR3 is TGTGCCAGCAGCGAAGCTTACTATGGCTACACCTTC.

This clone was recorded only once. The DNA for the CDR3 is TGTGCCAGCACTGGACTAGTAGGCGGTAATGAGCAGTTCTTC. Protein product: CASTGLVGGNEQFF. J is TRBJ2-1 and V is TRBV2, with TRBD2 matching over 7 bases. J gave up 7 bases and V 7 bases, and 10 bases lay outside the gene matches. The CDR3 is 14 residues long. Germline lookup yields CDR1 SNHLY and CDR2 FYNNEI.

CDR3 residues: CASNRAGVKTEAFF. In DNA form, the CDR3 reads TGTGCCAGCAATAGGGCAGGGGTAAAGACTGAAGCTTTCTTT. The chain uses TRBV28 and TRBJ1-1; D might be TRBD1 (6 bases). V was pared by 7 bases and J by 5 bases, with 17 bases between. CDR1 MDHEN and CDR2 SYDVKM come from the germline V gene. The CDR3 contains 14 residues.

This clone was found once. The chain uses TRBV5-1 and TRBJ2-3; D might be TRBD1 (8 bases). CDR3 size: 16 residues. V lost 0 bases to trimming and J lost 8 bases, with 19 bases between them. Germline lookup yields CDR1 SGHRS and CDR2 YFSETQ. The CDR3 DNA sequence: TGCGCCAGCAGCTTGGGAAGCGGGACAGGACAAGGTACGCAGTATTTT. Translated, it gives CASSLGSGTGQGTQYF. Using reference TRBV5-1 and TRBJ2-3 for the parts outside the CDR3, the full variable domain is KAGVTQTPRYLIKTRGQQVTLSCSPISGHRSVSWYQQTPGQGLQFLFEYFSETQRNKGNFPGRFSGRQFSNSRSEMNVSTLELGDSALYLCASSLGSGTGQGTQYFGPGTRLTVL.

This chain links TRBV7-9 with TRBJ2-5; D not certain. CDR1 SEHNR and CDR2 FQNEAQ come from the germline V gene (reference sequence). V was trimmed by 1 base and J by 0 bases, leaving 6 bases between them. The length of the CDR3 is 14 residues. The CDR3 loop is CASSLVHNQETQYF. The CDR3 DNA reads TGTGCCAGCAGCTTAGTACATAACCAAGAGACCCAGTACTTC.

In this sample, this clone turned up a few times. The chain has TRBV7-9 and TRBJ2-1; 7 bases are shared with TRBD2. The V and J ends lost 1 base and 0 bases, in that order; junction bases with no gene match: 9. Germline loops: CDR1 SEHNR, CDR2 FQNEAQ (reference sequence). The CDR3 loop spans 18 amino acids. The CDR3 nucleotides read TGTGCCAGCAGCTTAGTCGGAAGCGGGACCACCTCCTACAATGAGCAGTTCTTC. As protein: CASSLVGSGTTSYNEQFF.

CDR3 coding DNA: TGCAGCGCTACGGACAGGGGGCACACTGAAGCTTTCTTT. This encodes CSATDRGHTEAFF. This chain uses TRBV29-1 with TRBJ1-1, with TRBD1 matching over 11 bases. V dropped 7 bases and J dropped 3; count of bases not matched to a gene: 4. Germline lookup yields CDR1 SQVTM and CDR2 ANQGSEA. The CDR3 loop spans 13 amino acids.

The chain joins TRBV7-3 to TRBJ2-1, with TRBD1 matching 7 bases. The V segment lost 4 bases and the J segment 9 bases; nucleotides outside the gene matches: 12. This CDR3 has 15 amino acids. Per germline, CDR1 SGHTA and CDR2 FQGTGA. The chain's CDR3 is CASSSSGTAGGEQFF. DNA for the CDR3: TGTGCCAGCAGCTCGTCCGGGACAGCTGGAGGTGAGCAGTTCTTC.

The chain has TRBV30 and TRBJ2-1, with TRBD2 matching over 11 bases. Per the germline V gene, CDR1 is GTSNPN and CDR2 is SVGIG (reference sequence). The CDR3 length is 18 residues. Losses at the gene ends were 4 bases for V and 4 bases for J; bases not matched to a gene: 15. The CDR3 loop is CAWNRSPGTSGLYNEQFF. In DNA form, the CDR3 reads TGTGCCTGGAATCGGTCTCCCGGGACTAGCGGATTATACAATGAGCAGTTCTTC.

CDR3 amino acids: CASSLTSGTGSHYGYTF. The CDR3 DNA reads TGTGCCAGCAGCTTGACCTCCGGGACAGGGTCCCACTATGGCTACACCTTC. The chain employs TRBV5-4 and TRBJ1-2; 9 bases line up with TRBD1. Germline loops: CDR1 SGHNT, CDR2 YYREEE (reference sequence). This CDR3 is 17 amino acids long. V trimming: 1 base; J trimming: 3 bases; junction bases outside the gene matches: 10.

The sample holds one count of this clone. The chain employs TRBV19 and TRBJ2-7; D is unclear. In germline, CDR1 is LNHDA, CDR2 SQIVND (reference sequence). Trimming cost V 8 bases and J 0 bases, with 5 bases left between them. The CDR3 sequence is 11 residues long. In DNA form, the CDR3 reads TGTGCCAGTGGCCTCTCCTACGAGCAGTACTTC. It translates to CASGLSYEQYF.

There are a few counts of this clone. V is TRBV28 and J is TRBJ2-3, with a tentative D call TRBD2 (5 bases). The CDR3 consists of 14 residues. Trimming cost V 3 bases and J 2 bases, with 9 bases left between them. Germline V lookup: CDR1 MDHEN, CDR2 SYDVKM. The chain's CDR3 is CASSLGSNTDTQYF. DNA for the CDR3: TGTGCCAGCAGTTTGGGGAGTAACACAGATACGCAGTATTTT.

This clone was counted a few times. The chain uses TRBV10-2 and TRBJ2-3, with 7 bases fitting TRBD2. The CDR3 is 15 amino acids. The trim removed 6 bases at V and 0 bases at J, leaving 6 bases unmatched. Germline V lookup: CDR1 WSHSY, CDR2 SAAADI. Here the CDR3 DNA reads TGCGCCAGCAGCCTAGGACTAGTGAGCACAGATACGCAGTATTTT. Translating gives CASSLGLVSTDTQYF.

The rearrangement links TRBV7-9 to TRBJ2-5; the D gene is possibly TRBD1 (6 bases). Germline V gene sequence: CDR1 SEHNR, CDR2 FQNEAQ (reference sequence). The CDR3 spans 14 residues. V shed 5 bases and J shed 2 bases, with 12 bases lying between them. CDR3 sequence: CASSRNREQETQYF. The CDR3 DNA follows: TGTGCCAGCAGCCGAAACAGGGAGCAAGAGACCCAGTACTTC.

This chain links TRBV6-1 with TRBJ2-1, with 7 positions matching TRBD1. The CDR3 sequence is 15 residues long. CDR1 MNHNS and CDR2 SASEGT come from the germline V gene. The V gene end was trimmed by 0 bases and the J gene end by 8 bases; junction bases not matched to a gene: 7. CDR3 amino acids: CASSEAADRYDEQFF. The CDR3 nucleotides are TGTGCCAGCAGTGAAGCCGCGGACAGGTACGATGAGCAGTTCTTC.